A single sample is the source of the 20 T cell receptor beta chains below, sequenced in a study of blood T cells in healthy people across ages. Using a J-beta primer mix together with a sample-barcoded 5' primer, a second PCR was run for roughly 6 to 11 cycles. MiXCR, run by TCRdb on the 5' RACE reads, gives a single entry per CDR3 protein. The sample holds about 580,000 distinct CDR3 sequences, about 45% seen once. What was sequenced was blood. The receptors here all came from a man older than 75 in good health.

This chain links TRBV6-2 or TRBV6-3 with TRBJ2-3; possibly TRBD1 for D (6 bases). Trimming took off 6 bases at V and 4 bases at J, with 11 bases between the two ends. This CDR3 spans 13 amino acids. Germline V gene lookup returns CDR1 MNHEY and CDR2 SVGEGT. The CDR3 nucleotides are TGTGCCAGCAGGCAGACAGGTCCAGATACGCAGTATTTT. Its translation is CASRQTGPDTQYF.

This clonotype appeared a few times. One junction end disagrees with the germline gene, perhaps due to a read error. This sequence joins TRBV7-9 and TRBJ2-1, with 9 bases aligning to TRBD1. Germline values: CDR1 SEHNR, CDR2 FQNEAQ (reference sequence). This CDR3 has 14 residues. This CDR3 is CASSPGQGGNGQFF. CDR3 DNA sequence: TGTGCCAGCAGCCCGGGACAGGGCGGGAATGGGCAGTTCTTC. The full variable domain, in which reference TRBV7-9 and TRBJ2-1 provide the parts outside the CDR3, is DTGVSQNPRHKITKRGQNVTFRCDPISEHNRLYWYRQTLGQGPEFLTYFQNEAQLEKSRLLSDRFSAERPKGSFSTLEIQRTEQGDSAMYLCASSPGQGGNGQFFGPGTRLTVL.

A few counts support this clonotype. The rearrangement joins TRBV7-2 to TRBJ2-1; no clear D gene. Trimming shortened V by 4 bases and J by 8 bases, and 12 bases separated the two germline ends. The CDR3 extends over 13 amino acids. Germline assignment: CDR1 SGHTA and CDR2 FQGNSA. CDR3 DNA sequence: TGTGCCAGCAGCTCGATGGGGTACGATGAGCAGTTCTTC. This translates into CASSSMGYDEQFF.

This chain joins TRBV6-6 and TRBJ1-2; TRBD1 is a possible D gene (6 bases). V lost 2 bases to trimming and J lost 3 bases, with 13 bases between them. The CDR3 runs to 15 residues. Germline V gives CDR1 MNHNY, CDR2 SVGAGI (reference sequence). CDR3 nucleotides: TGTGCCAGCAGTTACGAATCGGACAGTTACTATGGCTACACCTTC. It yields the protein CASSYESDSYYGYTF.

The chain uses TRBV29-1 and TRBJ2-1; no definite D call. The CDR3 has 11 amino acids. CDR1 and CDR2 from the germline V gene are SQVTM and ANQGSEA. Trimming stripped 4 bases from V and 8 bases from J, with 9 bases between. The CDR3 region is CSVVGYDEQFF. DNA for the CDR3: TGCAGCGTTGTAGGGTACGATGAGCAGTTCTTC.

This clonotype was picked up a small number of times. The chain has TRBV7-2 and TRBJ2-3; 10 positions match TRBD1. This CDR3 contains 15 residues. J was trimmed by 4 bases and V by 3 bases; bases with no gene match: 4. The germline V gene has CDR1 SGHTA and CDR2 FQGNSA. The CDR3 region has the DNA TGTGCCAGCAGCTTGGGGGGACAGGGGTCAGATACGCAGTATTTT. Amino acid sequence: CASSLGGQGSDTQYF. The full variable domain, its missing parts supplied by reference TRBV7-2 and TRBJ2-3, is GAGVSQSPSNKVTEKGKDVELRCDPISGHTALYWYRQSLGQGLEFLIYFQGNSAPDKSGLPSDRFSAERTGGSVSTLTIQRTQQEDSAVYLCASSLGGQGSDTQYFGPGTRLTVL.

This clonotype was detected only a few times. The chain links TRBV7-9 to TRBJ2-7; no clear D. V lost 1 base, J lost 6 bases, and 10 bases lay in between. This CDR3 comprises 13 residues. Germline CDR1 reads SEHNR; CDR2 reads FQNEAQ (reference sequence). The CDR3 spells CASSLDLLGEQYF. Here the CDR3 DNA reads TGTGCCAGCAGCTTAGATCTGCTCGGCGAGCAGTACTTC.

V gene TRBV11-2 combines with J gene TRBJ1-5, with no clear D. CDR1 is SGHAT, CDR2 FQNNGV, per germline. V lost 6 bases and J 3 bases, leaving 9 bases between the germline ends. CDR3 size: 13 residues. CDR3 amino acids: CASSLNLNQPQHF. CDR3 sequence (DNA): TGTGCCAGCAGTTTGAACCTCAATCAGCCCCAGCATTTT.

This clonotype was observed many times. The chain has TRBV6-5 and TRBJ2-1; no firm D call. Trimming removed 2 bases from V and 0 bases from J, with 11 bases in between. Germline CDR1 and CDR2: MNHEY and SVGAGI. This CDR3 comprises 16 residues. CDR3 residues: CASSYRAESSYNEQFF. DNA for the CDR3: TGTGCCAGCAGTTACCGCGCCGAGAGCTCCTACAATGAGCAGTTCTTC.

The chain combines TRBV3-1 with TRBJ1-1; possibly TRBD1 for D (6 bases). Between the trimmed V and J ends, which lost 1 base and 4 bases, there was a span of 7 bases. The CDR3 extends over 13 amino acids. CDR1 and CDR2 (germline): LGHDT, YNNKEL (reference sequence). The CDR3 DNA sequence: TGTGCCAGCAGCCAAGCGGACAGCACTGAAGCTTTCTTT. Translated: CASSQADSTEAFF.

In its sample, this clonotype was seen a few times. This chain connects TRBV20-1 to TRBJ2-7, with D hard to call. Trimming took 0 bases from V and 6 from J, leaving 15 bases between them. The CDR3 covers 14 residues. Germline V CDR1 and CDR2: DFQATT, SNEGSKA (reference sequence). The CDR3 region is CSARDSPTEAEQYF. CDR3 bases: TGCAGTGCTAGAGATAGCCCAACTGAGGCCGAGCAGTACTTC.

This chain joins TRBV7-6 and TRBJ2-5; D might be TRBD2 (5 bases). Trimming pared 2 bases from V and 4 bases from J, leaving 11 bases between. Germline CDR1 is SGHVS and CDR2 is FNYEAQ. This CDR3 region has 14 residues. CDR3 region: CASSLSGLRETQYF. The CDR3 bases are TGTGCCAGCAGCTTAAGCGGCCTCAGAGAGACCCAGTACTTC.

The chain links TRBV27 to TRBJ2-7; D is possibly TRBD2 (6 bases). The germline CDR1 and CDR2 sequences are MNHEY and SMNVEV (reference sequence). The V gene lost 4 bases and the J gene lost 3 bases, with 13 bases spanning the gap. The CDR3 consists of 14 residues. Written as DNA, the CDR3 is TGTGCCAGCAGTTACGCGGGACCGATCTACGAGCAGTACTTC. It is translated as CASSYAGPIYEQYF.

This clonotype was seen a handful of times. The chain links TRBV20-1 to TRBJ2-1; TRBD1 is a possible D gene (5 bases). Trimming removed 0 bases at V and 4 bases at J, with 16 bases between. The germline V gene has CDR1 DFQATT and CDR2 SNEGSKA (reference sequence). This CDR3 has 16 residues. CDR3 sequence (DNA): TGCAGTGCTAGAGATCTCCGGACACCTCAGTACAATGAGCAGTTCTTC. As protein: CSARDLRTPQYNEQFF.

The sample holds one count of this clonotype. The V and J genes are TRBV12-3 or TRBV12-4 and TRBJ1-2, with TRBD1 matching 7 bases. This CDR3 region has 15 residues. Trimming at V came to 1 base and at J to 0 bases, leaving 2 bases not matched to a gene. This CDR3 reads CASSLGTGTNYGYTF. The CDR3 nucleotides read TGTGCCAGCAGTTTAGGGACAGGTACTAACTATGGCTACACCTTC.

This clonotype was seen repeatedly, ten times or more. V and J are TRBV7-9 and TRBJ2-5; TRBD2 is a possible D gene (5 bases). Deletions cut 4 bases from V and 4 bases from J, with 10 bases between. This CDR3 contains 13 residues. Germline CDR1 reads SEHNR; CDR2 reads FQNEAQ (reference sequence). The CDR3 loop reads CASSSAGLETQYF. For the CDR3, the DNA is TGTGCCAGCAGCTCCGCGGGTCTAGAGACCCAGTACTTC.

V and J are TRBV7-2 and TRBJ2-1; TRBD2 agrees at 7 bases. The CDR3 runs 14 residues. Looked up from germline, CDR1 is SGHTA and CDR2 is FQGNSA. The V gene end was trimmed by 4 bases and the J gene end by 9 bases; junction bases not matched to a gene: 9. The CDR3 region is CASSYGGSIVEQFF. The CDR3 DNA reads TGTGCCAGCAGCTATGGCGGGAGTATCGTTGAGCAGTTCTTC.

The chain carries TRBV7-2 and TRBJ2-3, with a possible D match to TRBD2 (6 bases). CDR1 and CDR2 (germline): SGHTA, FQGNSA. The CDR3 length is 17 residues. The V end was cut by 0 bases, the J end by 3 bases, with 16 bases between. CDR3 sequence: CASSLALSGPPTDTQYF. CDR3 sequence (DNA): TGTGCCAGCAGCTTAGCGCTAAGCGGGCCTCCTACAGATACGCAGTATTTT.

The V gene is TRBV7-2, the J gene TRBJ2-1; 9 bases align to TRBD2. V shed 6 bases and J 5 bases; nucleotides not matched to a gene: 8. The CDR3 extends over 15 amino acids. Per the germline V gene, CDR1 is SGHTA and CDR2 is FQGNSA. The CDR3 here is CASRPSSGAHNEQFF. The CDR3 region has the DNA TGTGCCAGCAGACCATCTAGCGGGGCACACAATGAGCAGTTCTTC. Full variable domain (outside the CDR3, taken from reference TRBV7-2 and TRBJ2-1): GAGVSQSPSNKVTEKGKDVELRCDPISGHTALYWYRQSLGQGLEFLIYFQGNSAPDKSGLPSDRFSAERTGGSVSTLTIQRTQQEDSAVYLCASRPSSGAHNEQFFGPGTRLTVL.

This clonotype was recorded at least ten times. The chain combines TRBV6-5 with TRBJ1-1, with TRBD1 as a possible D gene (6 bases). V lost 6 bases to trimming and J lost 6 bases, with 17 bases between them. The CDR3 is 14 amino acids. The germline CDR1 and CDR2 sequences are MNHEY and SVGAGI. As DNA, the CDR3 is TGTGCCAGCAGACGAACAGGGAATGGCGCTGAAGCTTTCTTT. This translates into CASRRTGNGAEAFF.